Below are 28 T cell receptor beta chains sequenced from a single sample in a study of cytomegalovirus exposure and HLA in healthy donors. Amplification used 60 Vbeta primers and 13 Jbeta primers. Clones were sequenced by immunoSEQ multiplex PCR, and TCRdb holds only the in-frame ones, with some missing. The sample lists 150,000 to 200,000 clones; about 85% were seen once. The sample taken for sequencing was PBMCs. All receptors come from a girl aged 5-17 years in good health and CMV-seropositive.

The V call is TRBV18, the J call TRBJ1-2; 8 positions agree with TRBD1. The junction had 4 bases not matched to a gene; V was cut back by 4 bases and J by 0 bases. CDR1 is KGHSH and CDR2 is LQKENI in the germline V gene. This CDR3 is 15 amino acids long. CDR3 amino acids: CASSRGQDSNYGYTF. Written as DNA, the CDR3 is TGTGCCAGCTCACGGGGACAGGACTCTAACTATGGCTACACCTTC. Drawing the rest from reference TRBV18 and TRBJ1-2, the complete variable domain is NAGVMQNPRHLVRRRGQEARLRCSPMKGHSHVYWYRQLPEEGLKFMVYLQKENIIDESGMPKERFSAEFPKEGPSILRIQQVVRGDSAAYFCASSRGQDSNYGYTFGSGTRLTVV.

This clone occurred a few times. The chain is built from TRBV7-2 and TRBJ2-1; 9 bases line up with TRBD2. In germline, CDR1 is SGHTA, CDR2 FQGNSA. The CDR3 extends over 15 amino acids. With V trimmed by 6 bases and J by 3 bases, 6 bases remained unmatched. Here the CDR3 reads CASSSSGAIYNEQFF. CDR3 DNA: TGTGCCAGCAGTTCTAGCGGGGCGATCTACAATGAGCAGTTCTTC.

V is TRBV12-5 and J is TRBJ2-1, with D uncertain. Trimming cost V 2 bases and J 7 bases, with 6 bases left between them. The CDR3 has 12 residues. From germline, CDR1 is LGHNT and CDR2 FRNRAP. The CDR3 nucleotides are TGTGCTAGTGGTTTGCGCGAGAATGAGCAGTTCTTC. The encoded protein is CASGLRENEQFF. The variable domain in full, with the rest retrieved from reference TRBV12-5 and TRBJ2-1, is DARVTQTPRHKVTEMGQEVTMRCQPILGHNTVFWYRQTMMQGLELLAYFRNRAPLDDSGMPKDRFSAEMPDATLATLKIQPSEPRDSAVYFCASGLRENEQFFGPGTRLTVL.

This clone is judged medium-sized. The genes are TRBV19 and TRBJ2-1, with 12 bases lining up with TRBD2. CDR1 LNHDA and CDR2 SQIVND come from the germline V gene (reference sequence). CDR3 size: 15 residues. V lost 5 bases and J lost 3; bases outside the gene matches: 2. The CDR3 DNA sequence: TGTGCCAGTAGTCAGACTAGCGGGAGCTACAATGAGCAGTTCTTC. Protein sequence: CASSQTSGSYNEQFF. The whole variable domain, filled in from reference TRBV19 and TRBJ2-1, reads DGGITQSPKYLFRKEGQNVTLSCEQNLNHDAMYWYRQDPGQGLRLIYYSQIVNDFQKGDIAEGYSVSREKKESFPLTVTSAQKNPTAFYLCASSQTSGSYNEQFFGPGTRLTVL.

This clone was observed once. This chain joins TRBV6-5 and TRBJ2-2; D is perhaps TRBD1 (6 bases). Germline V gives CDR1 MNHEY, CDR2 SVGAGI. The V and J ends lost 6 bases and 3 bases respectively, with 14 bases between them. The CDR3 sequence is 15 residues long. Here the CDR3 reads CASSSTGYYTGELFF. The CDR3 bases are TGTGCCAGCAGCTCCACAGGGTATTACACCGGGGAGCTGTTTTTT.

The V gene is TRBV4-1, the J gene TRBJ2-7; tentatively, D is TRBD2 (6 bases). Trimming took off 6 bases at V and 7 bases at J, with 22 bases between the two ends. This CDR3 has 15 residues. Germline V lookup: CDR1 MGHRA, CDR2 YSYEKL. The CDR3 bases are TGCGCCAGCAGGGTCCGGGACTCCCTGCTTGGGGAGCAGTACTTC. This gives the protein CASRVRDSLLGEQYF.

This clone was counted a few times. The gene calls are TRBV4-1 and TRBJ1-1; a possible D gene is TRBD1 (5 bases). From germline, CDR1 is MGHRA and CDR2 YSYEKL. Trimming took off 0 bases at V and 5 bases at J, with 22 bases between the two ends. The CDR3 has 18 amino acids. The chain's CDR3 is CASSQEVRVWGFGTEAFF. In nucleotides, the CDR3 is TGCGCCAGCAGCCAAGAAGTTAGAGTTTGGGGCTTCGGGACTGAAGCTTTCTTT.

J is TRBJ2-1 and V is TRBV5-1; TRBD2 aligns across 9 bases. The CDR3 is 15 amino acids. With V trimmed by 4 bases and J by 0 bases, 2 bases remained unmatched. Germline assignment: CDR1 SGHRS and CDR2 YFSETQ. The DNA for the CDR3 is TGCGCCAGCAGCCGGACTAGCGACTCCTACAATGAGCAGTTCTTC. Translated, it gives CASSRTSDSYNEQFF.

CDR3 sequence reads: CASSLIIAYEQYF. CDR3 in DNA: TGTGCCAGCAGCTTAATCATTGCCTACGAGCAGTACTTC. The chain combines TRBV11-2 with TRBJ2-7; D gene uncertain. Trimming took 2 bases from V and 2 from J, leaving 7 bases between them. Per germline, CDR1 SGHAT and CDR2 FQNNGV. The CDR3 sequence is 13 residues long.

The rearrangement links TRBV6-6 to TRBJ2-1, with 10 positions matching TRBD2. Germline CDR1 MNHNY, CDR2 SVGAGI (reference sequence). The CDR3 is 15 residues long. The trim removed 5 bases at V and 6 bases at J, leaving 7 bases unmatched. The DNA of the CDR3 is TGTGCCAGCAGTATAGCGGGAGGCTTTACCAATGAGCAGTTCTTC. Translation gives CASSIAGGFTNEQFF.

V usage is TRBV5-1 and J usage is TRBJ1-1; D might be TRBD1 (5 bases). Trimming removed 6 bases from V and 6 bases from J, with 18 bases in between. Germline CDR1 SGHRS, CDR2 YFSETQ. The CDR3 has 14 residues. The CDR3 bases are TGCGCCAGCACTTGGGGGGAGGGTCTCCCTGAAGCTTTCTTT. Amino acids: CASTWGEGLPEAFF.

This sequence joins TRBV5-6 and TRBJ1-5; D may be TRBD1 (6 bases). This CDR3 has 17 amino acids. V was pared by 4 bases and J by 7 bases, with 24 bases between. Looked up from germline, CDR1 is SGHDT and CDR2 is YYEEEE. The CDR3 reads CASSRLGRDKRRQPQHF. In DNA, the CDR3 is TGTGCCAGCAGCCGTTTGGGAAGGGACAAAAGGAGGCAGCCCCAGCATTTT.

The V call is TRBV4-1, the J call TRBJ1-1; D uncertain. This CDR3 region has 16 residues. CDR1 is MGHRA, CDR2 YSYEKL, per germline. Between the trimmed V and J ends, which lost 4 bases and 1 base, there was a span of 16 bases. In DNA, the CDR3 is TGCGCCAGCAGCCCCCTCTATGGGCCGAAGAACACTGAAGCTTTCTTT. Amino acids: CASSPLYGPKNTEAFF.

The chain couples TRBV11-2 to TRBJ2-7; 9 bases fit TRBD1. Trimming at V came to 0 bases and at J to 2 bases, leaving 14 bases not matched to a gene. The germline V gene has CDR1 SGHAT and CDR2 FQNNGV. The CDR3 spans 19 residues. The CDR3 protein is CASSLDLPFGQGFAYEQYF. CDR3 nucleotide sequence: TGTGCCAGCAGCTTAGATTTGCCTTTTGGACAGGGGTTTGCCTACGAGCAGTACTTC.

The chain is built from TRBV7-2 and TRBJ1-2; D is unresolved. Germline assignment: CDR1 SGHTA and CDR2 FQGNSA. V lost 1 base and J lost 5, with 14 bases in between. The length of the CDR3 is 15 residues. In nucleotides, the CDR3 is TGTGCCAGCAGCTTAGGACAACCTTTTGCATATGGCTACACCTTC. Encoded protein: CASSLGQPFAYGYTF.

V gene TRBV19 combines with J gene TRBJ1-2, with 10 bases matching TRBD1. The CDR3 contains 15 residues. In germline, CDR1 is LNHDA, CDR2 SQIVND (reference sequence). V lost 5 bases and J lost 7; bases outside the gene matches: 10. The chain's CDR3 is CASSSRDRGLGGYTF. CDR3 nucleotides: TGTGCCAGTAGTTCGCGGGACAGGGGTTTGGGTGGCTACACCTTC. Supplemented by reference TRBV19 and TRBJ1-2, the full variable domain reads DGGITQSPKYLFRKEGQNVTLSCEQNLNHDAMYWYRQDPGQGLRLIYYSQIVNDFQKGDIAEGYSVSREKKESFPLTVTSAQKNPTAFYLCASSSRDRGLGGYTFGSGTRLTVV.

This clone was observed a handful of times. The V call is TRBV5-1, the J call TRBJ2-1, with 8 bases aligning to TRBD2. V lost 4 bases, J lost 4 bases, and 7 bases stayed unmatched. The CDR3 covers 15 residues. CDR1 is SGHRS, CDR2 YFSETQ, per germline. CDR3 in amino acids: CASSPGLARYNEQFF. CDR3 coding DNA: TGCGCCAGCAGCCCCGGACTAGCCAGATACAATGAGCAGTTCTTC.

J is TRBJ1-2 and V is TRBV29-1; a weak D match, TRBD1 (5 bases). The CDR3 is made up of 14 amino acids. Germline-derived CDR1 and CDR2 are SQVTM and ANQGSEA. The V and J ends lost 3 bases and 4 bases respectively, with 15 bases between them. The CDR3 protein is CSVDREGSSYGYTF. The DNA for the CDR3 is TGCAGCGTTGACAGGGAGGGGTCTAGCTATGGCTACACCTTC.

V gene TRBV19 combines with J gene TRBJ2-7; 9 bases agree with TRBD2. Germline CDR1 and CDR2: LNHDA and SQIVND (reference sequence). J was trimmed by 3 bases and V by 7 bases; bases with no gene match: 7. This CDR3 is 14 amino acids long. The CDR3 sequence: CASKSLAGNYEQYF. As DNA, the CDR3 is TGTGCCAGTAAGAGTCTAGCGGGGAACTACGAGCAGTACTTC.

This chain joins TRBV27 and TRBJ2-3; 10 bases align to TRBD2. CDR3 length: 19 residues. Germline V gene lookup returns CDR1 MNHEY and CDR2 SMNVEV (reference sequence). V lost 7 bases, J lost 2 bases, and 18 bases stayed unmatched. The CDR3 sequence: CASKRAASGSKGVTDTQYF. The CDR3 DNA is TGTGCCAGCAAACGTGCGGCTAGCGGGAGTAAGGGGGTCACAGATACGCAGTATTTT.

This sequence joins TRBV7-2 and TRBJ2-1; D is perhaps TRBD2 (6 bases). Trimming stripped 5 bases from V and 5 bases from J, with 13 bases between. Germline V lookup: CDR1 SGHTA, CDR2 FQGNSA. There are 14 residues in the CDR3. DNA for the CDR3: TGTGCCAGCAGCACCTCTAGCGTCCACAATGAGCAGTTCTTC. Encoded protein: CASSTSSVHNEQFF.

The chain joins TRBV5-1 to TRBJ2-7, with 10 nucleotides matching TRBD2. CDR1 SGHRS and CDR2 YFSETQ come from the germline V gene. The CDR3 runs 14 residues. V was clipped by 4 bases and J by 3 bases; unmatched bases: 4. CDR3 residues: CASSPSGGYYEQYF. As DNA, the CDR3 is TGCGCCAGCAGCCCTAGCGGGGGTTACTACGAGCAGTACTTC.

The chain recombines TRBV2 with TRBJ1-2; TRBD1 agrees at 8 bases. CDR3 length equals 12 residues. Looked up from germline, CDR1 is SNHLY and CDR2 is FYNNEI. V lost 1 base to trimming and J lost 11 bases; unmatched junction nucleotides: 3. The CDR3 coding sequence is TGTGCCAGCAGTGAAGTAGACAGGGGTTACACCTTC. Protein product: CASSEVDRGYTF.

The chain joins TRBV15 to TRBJ1-3, with D possibly being TRBD1 (5 bases). The germline V gene has CDR1 LNHNV and CDR2 YYDKDF (reference sequence). Trimming shortened V by 4 bases and J by 9 bases, and 16 bases separated the two germline ends. The CDR3 sequence is 14 residues long. The CDR3 region has the DNA TGTGCCACCAGCACGAGACAGCAAGGCGGCACCATATATTTT. Translating it yields CATSTRQQGGTIYF.

V is TRBV6-5 and J is TRBJ1-5; D ambiguous. Germline CDR1 MNHEY, CDR2 SVGAGI. The CDR3 covers 12 residues. V gave up 5 bases and J gave up 4 bases, with 6 bases separating them. The CDR3 DNA follows: TGTGCCAGCAGTCTCCTGAATCAGCCCCAGCATTTT. Amino acids: CASSLLNQPQHF.

The chain links TRBV2 to TRBJ1-1; 7 bases align to TRBD1. V shed 6 bases and J 0 bases; nucleotides not matched to a gene: 4. The CDR3 is made up of 14 amino acids. Germline loops: CDR1 SNHLY, CDR2 FYNNEI. The CDR3 DNA reads TGTGCCAGCAGGGTGGACAGGTTGAACACTGAAGCTTTCTTT. It specifies CASRVDRLNTEAFF.

The chain employs TRBV5-1 and TRBJ1-2; unclear D gene. The CDR3 contains 11 residues. V lost 4 bases and J 4 bases, leaving 5 bases between the germline ends. CDR1 and CDR2 (germline): SGHRS, YFSETQ. The CDR3 loop is CASSTGYGYTF. In DNA, the CDR3 is TGCGCCAGCAGCACGGGCTATGGCTACACCTTC.

The chain is built from TRBV18 and TRBJ1-1, with D hard to call. CDR3 length: 12 residues. Trimming shortened V by 4 bases and J by 4 bases, and 7 bases separated the two germline ends. CDR1 is KGHSH and CDR2 is LQKENI in the germline V gene. This chain's CDR3 is CASSLLSTEAFF. In DNA, the CDR3 is TGTGCCAGCTCACTCTTGTCCACTGAAGCTTTCTTT.